The 9 T cell receptor beta chains given below trace back to one sample, sequenced in a study of beta chain features in type 1 diabetes. The study reverse transcribed the entire isolated RNA, so it sequenced expressed TCRB transcripts. TCRdb's copy holds only in-frame clones and misses some; the assay was immunoSEQ multiplex PCR. The sample includes roughly 330,000 clones, approximately 11% of them seen just once. Sequencing was carried out using naive CD4+ T cells from blood. These receptors originate from a woman in her thirties in good health.

The chain employs TRBV5-1 and TRBJ2-3; 15 nucleotides match TRBD2. The CDR3 has 17 residues. Germline V lookup: CDR1 SGHRS, CDR2 YFSETQ. V was pared by 4 bases and J by 6 bases, with 9 bases of the junction left unmatched. The CDR3 sequence is CASSQRWTSGRADTQYF. In DNA, the CDR3 is TGCGCCAGCAGCCAACGCTGGACTAGCGGGAGGGCCGATACGCAGTATTTT.

The chain combines TRBV19 with TRBJ2-7; TRBD2 aligns across 12 bases. V lost 3 bases to trimming and J lost 6 bases; unmatched junction nucleotides: 9. This CDR3 is built from 16 residues. Germline V lookup: CDR1 LNHDA, CDR2 SQIVND (reference sequence). This CDR3 reads CASSIKLAGGIIEQYF. The CDR3 bases are TGTGCCAGTAGTATTAAACTAGCGGGAGGAATCATCGAGCAGTACTTC. Full variable domain (rest looked up from reference TRBV19 and TRBJ2-7): DGGITQSPKYLFRKEGQNVTLSCEQNLNHDAMYWYRQDPGQGLRLIYYSQIVNDFQKGDIAEGYSVSREKKESFPLTVTSAQKNPTAFYLCASSIKLAGGIIEQYFGPGTRLTVT.

The genes are TRBV28 and TRBJ2-5; the match to TRBD1 covers 9 bases. The J segment lost 5 bases and the V segment lost 5 bases, leaving 9 bases of the junction unmatched. Per the germline V gene, CDR1 is MDHEN and CDR2 is SYDVKM. This CDR3 comprises 15 residues. The CDR3: CASSTGQGSWETQYF. The CDR3 DNA reads TGTGCCAGCAGTACCGGACAGGGGAGTTGGGAGACCCAGTACTTC.

The chain recombines TRBV7-2 with TRBJ2-7; 12 positions match TRBD2. Germline trimming cut 3 bases from V and 5 bases from J; bases unmatched to any gene: 11. This CDR3 contains 17 residues. The germline V gene encodes CDR1 SGHTA and CDR2 FQGNSA. CDR3 sequence (DNA): TGTGCCAGCAGCTTCGTTAAGCTAGCGGGAGGGCCCAACGAGCAGTACTTC. Protein sequence: CASSFVKLAGGPNEQYF.

This clone was counted between two and nine times. The J gene is TRBJ2-1, the V gene TRBV30; 9 bases match TRBD2. CDR1 is GTSNPN and CDR2 is SVGIG in the germline V gene (reference sequence). J gave up 11 bases and V 2 bases, and 16 bases lay outside the gene matches. The CDR3 is 16 residues long. CDR3 coding DNA: TGTGCCTGGAGTCCCACCGGGCTAGCGGGACCTTTAAAGCAGTTCTTC. This codes for CAWSPTGLAGPLKQFF.

The V and J genes are TRBV5-4 and TRBJ2-5; 9 nucleotides line up with TRBD2. CDR1 is SGHNT and CDR2 is YYREEE in the germline V gene (reference sequence). The ends lost 1 base at V and 9 bases at J; junction bases unmatched: 7. The CDR3 is made up of 14 amino acids. The chain's CDR3 is CASSLMAGGRAQYF. CDR3 nucleotide sequence: TGTGCCAGCAGCTTGATGGCGGGAGGGAGGGCCCAGTACTTC.

This clone was seen more than once but under ten times. The chain combines TRBV7-3 with TRBJ2-5; TRBD2 is a possible D gene (7 bases). Trimming took 4 bases from V and 4 from J, leaving 16 bases between them. This CDR3 has 15 amino acids. From germline, CDR1 is SGHTA and CDR2 FQGTGA. CDR3: CASSSGRGGGETQYF. The CDR3 DNA is TGTGCCAGCAGCTCTGGAAGGGGGGGCGGAGAGACCCAGTACTTC.

The chain is built from TRBV5-4 and TRBJ2-7; D may be TRBD1 (6 bases). Per the germline V gene, CDR1 is SGHNT and CDR2 is YYREEE (reference sequence). CDR3 size: 17 residues. V was pared by 1 base and J by 3 bases, with 20 bases between. CDR3 in amino acids: CASSLRFQGSGHYEQYF. The CDR3 DNA reads as TGTGCCAGCAGCTTGCGTTTTCAGGGGTCGGGCCACTACGAGCAGTACTTC.

The chain recombines TRBV6-5 with TRBJ2-4; 10 nucleotides align to TRBD2. Trimming at V came to 6 bases and at J to 5 bases, leaving 4 bases not matched to a gene. Germline values: CDR1 MNHEY, CDR2 SVGAGI. The CDR3 runs to 14 residues. The CDR3 is CASRHLAGENIQYF. As DNA, the CDR3 is TGTGCCAGCAGGCACCTAGCGGGGGAAAACATTCAGTACTTC.